Listed below are T cell receptor beta chains from one sample, sequenced in a study of technical replicates of blood from a few donors. This table comes from immunoSEQ multiplex PCR, and its TCRdb copy is limited to in-frame clones, with some not included. This sample has about 79,000 clones, with 75% to 95% found just once. The sequenced material came from T cells isolated from PBMCs. The receptors stem from a human donor in good health. Some clones in this sample may be carry-over from other donors' samples. Each CDR3 is given with its conserved first and last residue. A clone size is listed for some rows: how often the clone was seen (once, few, many), or a class if it is expanded.

v_call: TRBV6-6; clone_size: -; j_call: TRBJ2-7; cdr3_aa: CASSYLGLNYEQYF
v_call: TRBV27; clone_size: -; j_call: TRBJ2-7; cdr3_aa: CASSLLFRGYEQYF
v_call: TRBV5-1; clone_size: -; j_call: TRBJ2-7; cdr3_aa: CASSSDRAQGDYEQYF
v_call: TRBV13; clone_size: -; j_call: TRBJ2-5; cdr3_aa: CASNSLWGPVETQYF
v_call: TRBV29-1; clone_size: -; j_call: TRBJ1-4; cdr3_aa: CSAGTWTKLFF
v_call: TRBV4-1; clone_size: -; j_call: TRBJ2-3; cdr3_aa: CASSLPIAGLTDTQYF
v_call: TRBV7-2; clone_size: -; j_call: TRBJ2-7; cdr3_aa: CASSRPGAAVQYF
v_call: TRBV27; clone_size: -; j_call: TRBJ2-7; cdr3_aa: CASRTKPTSSYEQYF
v_call: TRBV7-3; clone_size: -; j_call: TRBJ2-5; cdr3_aa: CASSLLGGGQETQYF
v_call: TRBV10-1; clone_size: -; j_call: TRBJ2-7; cdr3_aa: CASRLETSGGTYEQYF
v_call: TRBV30; clone_size: -; j_call: TRBJ1-1; cdr3_aa: CAWTEVSTEAFF
v_call: TRBV15; clone_size: -; j_call: TRBJ2-7; cdr3_aa: CATSRDQGSSYEQYF
v_call: TRBV11-2; clone_size: -; j_call: TRBJ2-7; cdr3_aa: CASSLDGTGVSEQYF
v_call: TRBV6-5; clone_size: -; j_call: TRBJ2-7; cdr3_aa: CASGRGSYEQYF
v_call: TRBV11-3; clone_size: -; j_call: TRBJ2-6; cdr3_aa: CASSDLPGQSSGANVLTF
v_call: TRBV7-9; clone_size: -; j_call: TRBJ2-7; cdr3_aa: CASSFSGSYEQYF
v_call: TRBV4-2; clone_size: -; j_call: TRBJ1-4; cdr3_aa: CASSGAYEKLFF
v_call: TRBV28; clone_size: -; j_call: TRBJ2-7; cdr3_aa: CASSFRDSERYF
v_call: TRBV2; clone_size: -; j_call: TRBJ2-3; cdr3_aa: CASSETMTATDTQYF
v_call: TRBV6-5; clone_size: -; j_call: TRBJ2-7; cdr3_aa: CASSYIAGGPDEQYF
v_call: TRBV30; clone_size: once; j_call: TRBJ1-4; cdr3_aa: CAWELDEKLFF